This TCR beta chain stems from a study of response to subunit inactivated influenza vaccine. TCRdb analysed the RT-PCR reads with MiXCR anew, one entry per CDR3 protein. The table lists about 540,000 distinct CDR3 sequences, 20% to 25% of them singletons. The same sample was also used in a study of T cells expressing NK-cell markers. According to that study: The authors generated TCR beta cDNA through 5'RACE template switching with UMIs. Dominant NKG2C+ clonotypes made up 1.0-7.0% of CD8+ T cells in a handful of donors. These clonotypes additionally ranked first within the CD3+CD56-NKG2C+ fraction of a few donors.

The source was CD4+ T cells sorted from PBMCs, collected about 12 days after vaccination. The TCR sequence derives from a man aged 50 to 59 who received an inactivated influenza vaccine.

For the CDR3, the DNA is TGTGCCAGCAGCTCCTCGGGGACTTACTCTGGAAACACCATATATTTT. Residues: CASSSSGTYSGNTIYF. The V call is TRBV7-6, the J call TRBJ1-3; D perhaps matches TRBD1 (5 bases). The CDR3 runs to 16 residues. V dropped 4 bases and J dropped 0 bases, with 13 bases sitting between them. CDR1 is SGHVS, CDR2 FNYEAQ, per germline.